Listed below are T cell receptor beta chains from one sample, sequenced in a study of vaccination and CD4 T cells after COVID-19. What these receptors recognize is not known. TCRdb reprocessed the PCR reads with MiXCR, giving one entry per CDR3 protein. The table lists about 20,000 distinct CDR3 sequences, under 55% of them singletons. The material was CD4+ T cells from blood, cultured in vitro, obtained before SARS-CoV-2 vaccination. Receptor source: a human donor who had recovered from COVID-19. Each CDR3 is given with its conserved first and last residue. Fields, in order: clone size, J gene, D gene, V gene, CDR3 length, CDR3 protein, CDR3 DNA. A D gene is named only where the DNA matches it firmly. Clone size is not always given. Where it is, it says once, few, many or a class for expanded clones.

clone size: NA; J gene: TRBJ1-4; D gene: NA; V gene: TRBV4-1; CDR3 length: 16; CDR3 protein: CASSQGGSTTNEKLFF; CDR3 DNA: TGCGCCAGCAGCCAAGGCGGCTCTACAACTAATGAAAAACTGTTTTTT
clone size: few; J gene: TRBJ1-5; D gene: TRBD1; V gene: TRBV6-2/TRBV6-3; CDR3 length: 15; CDR3 protein: CATTRDRGIHQPQHF; CDR3 DNA: TGTGCCACCACCCGGGACAGGGGGATTCATCAGCCCCAGCATTTT
clone size: NA; J gene: TRBJ2-5; D gene: NA; V gene: TRBV5-1; CDR3 length: 15; CDR3 protein: CASSLAQGVEETQYF; CDR3 DNA: TGCGCCAGCAGCTTGGCACAGGGAGTGGAAGAGACCCAGTACTTC
clone size: NA; J gene: TRBJ1-1; D gene: NA; V gene: TRBV20-1; CDR3 length: 14; CDR3 protein: CSAAEGLGNTEAFF; CDR3 DNA: TGCAGTGCGGCCGAAGGGCTGGGAAACACTGAAGCTTTCTTT
clone size: NA; J gene: TRBJ1-2; D gene: TRBD1; V gene: TRBV9; CDR3 length: 15; CDR3 protein: CASSTPGGKDYGYTF; CDR3 DNA: TGTGCCAGCAGCACCCCAGGGGGAAAAGACTATGGCTACACCTTC
clone size: NA; J gene: TRBJ2-2; D gene: NA; V gene: TRBV6-2/TRBV6-3; CDR3 length: 13; CDR3 protein: CATRASNTGELFF; CDR3 DNA: TGTGCCACCCGGGCCTCTAACACCGGGGAGCTGTTTTTT
clone size: once; J gene: TRBJ2-7; D gene: TRBD1; V gene: TRBV7-6; CDR3 length: 14; CDR3 protein: CASSDRDRMREQYF; CDR3 DNA: TGTGCCAGCAGCGACCGGGACAGGATGAGGGAGCAGTACTTC
clone size: NA; J gene: TRBJ2-3; D gene: NA; V gene: TRBV11-3; CDR3 length: 13; CDR3 protein: CASSAGPTDTQYF; CDR3 DNA: TGTGCCAGCAGCGCGGGACCGACAGATACGCAGTATTTT
clone size: NA; J gene: TRBJ2-3; D gene: NA; V gene: TRBV25-1; CDR3 length: 11; CDR3 protein: CASSEVDTQYF; CDR3 DNA: TGTGCCAGCAGTGAAGTAGATACGCAGTATTTT
clone size: NA; J gene: TRBJ2-7; D gene: NA; V gene: TRBV6-1; CDR3 length: 14; CDR3 protein: CASSALQGIYEQYF; CDR3 DNA: TGTGCCAGCAGTGCTTTACAGGGAATCTACGAGCAGTACTTC
clone size: NA; J gene: TRBJ1-2; D gene: TRBD1; V gene: TRBV15; CDR3 length: 14; CDR3 protein: CATSADRVNYGYTF; CDR3 DNA: TGTGCCACAAGCGCGGACAGGGTGAACTATGGCTACACCTTC
clone size: NA; J gene: TRBJ1-6; D gene: NA; V gene: TRBV2; CDR3 length: 11; CDR3 protein: CASSEIPPLHF; CDR3 DNA: TGTGCCAGCAGTGAAATACCACCCCTCCACTTT
clone size: NA; J gene: TRBJ1-2; D gene: NA; V gene: TRBV2; CDR3 length: 12; CDR3 protein: CASSEGVGGYTF; CDR3 DNA: TGTGCCAGCAGTGAAGGAGTCGGTGGCTACACCTTC
clone size: few; J gene: TRBJ1-2; D gene: NA; V gene: TRBV6-2/TRBV6-3; CDR3 length: 13; CDR3 protein: CASSYRDLYGYTF; CDR3 DNA: TGTGCCAGCAGTTATCGGGACCTCTATGGCTACACCTTC
clone size: NA; J gene: TRBJ1-1; D gene: TRBD1; V gene: TRBV7-8; CDR3 length: 14; CDR3 protein: CASSPRDRDTEAFF; CDR3 DNA: TGTGCCAGCAGCCCGAGGGACAGGGATACTGAAGCTTTCTTT
clone size: few; J gene: TRBJ1-5; D gene: NA; V gene: TRBV7-8; CDR3 length: 12; CDR3 protein: CASSLARQPQHF; CDR3 DNA: TGTGCCAGCAGCTTAGCGCGGCAGCCCCAGCATTTT
clone size: few; J gene: TRBJ1-5; D gene: NA; V gene: TRBV19; CDR3 length: 13; CDR3 protein: CASSEGPHQPQHF; CDR3 DNA: TGTGCCAGTAGTGAAGGGCCGCATCAGCCCCAGCATTTT
clone size: NA; J gene: TRBJ1-1; D gene: NA; V gene: TRBV6-2/TRBV6-3; CDR3 length: 16; CDR3 protein: CASKGPTRGGNTEAFF; CDR3 DNA: TGTGCCAGCAAGGGCCCGACGCGGGGAGGAAACACTGAAGCTTTCTTT
clone size: few; J gene: TRBJ1-1; D gene: TRBD1; V gene: TRBV2; CDR3 length: 13; CDR3 protein: CASRETGRTEAFF; CDR3 DNA: TGTGCCAGCAGGGAGACAGGGCGGACTGAAGCTTTCTTT
clone size: few; J gene: TRBJ1-5; D gene: TRBD1; V gene: TRBV2; CDR3 length: 16; CDR3 protein: CASSGQATYSNQPQHF; CDR3 DNA: TGTGCCAGCAGCGGACAGGCGACCTATAGCAATCAGCCCCAGCATTTT
clone size: few; J gene: TRBJ2-5; D gene: NA; V gene: TRBV20-1; CDR3 length: 13; CDR3 protein: CSARGLVRETQYF; CDR3 DNA: TGCAGTGCTAGAGGACTAGTCAGGGAGACCCAGTACTTC
clone size: few; J gene: TRBJ2-7; D gene: NA; V gene: TRBV20-1; CDR3 length: 15; CDR3 protein: CSASLRDKFSYEQYF; CDR3 DNA: TGCAGTGCAAGTCTCCGGGACAAATTTTCCTACGAGCAGTACTTC
clone size: few; J gene: TRBJ1-5; D gene: NA; V gene: TRBV15; CDR3 length: 13; CDR3 protein: CATSRDRLGPQHF; CDR3 DNA: TGTGCCACCAGCAGAGATCGGTTGGGGCCCCAGCATTTT
clone size: once; J gene: TRBJ1-2; D gene: NA; V gene: TRBV28; CDR3 length: 14; CDR3 protein: CASTTPGQTEGYTF; CDR3 DNA: TGTGCCAGCACCACACCGGGCCAAACTGAAGGCTACACCTTC
clone size: NA; J gene: TRBJ2-3; D gene: NA; V gene: TRBV7-2; CDR3 length: 16; CDR3 protein: CASSLVGARGTDTQYF; CDR3 DNA: TGTGCCAGCAGCTTAGTAGGGGCCCGCGGCACAGATACGCAGTATTTT
clone size: NA; J gene: TRBJ2-2; D gene: TRBD2; V gene: TRBV20-1; CDR3 length: 19; CDR3 protein: CSARKGASGGRTNTGELFF; CDR3 DNA: TGCAGTGCTAGAAAGGGTGCTAGCGGGGGCCGTACGAACACCGGGGAGCTGTTTTTT
clone size: few; J gene: TRBJ1-5; D gene: NA; V gene: TRBV19; CDR3 length: 15; CDR3 protein: CASGPPRNSNQPQHF; CDR3 DNA: TGTGCCAGTGGGCCTCCTCGAAATAGCAATCAGCCCCAGCATTTT
clone size: few; J gene: TRBJ1-2; D gene: TRBD1; V gene: TRBV20-1; CDR3 length: 14; CDR3 protein: CSARDPRTGDGYTF; CDR3 DNA: TGCAGTGCTAGAGATCCCCGGACAGGGGATGGCTACACCTTC
clone size: NA; J gene: TRBJ1-6; D gene: NA; V gene: TRBV4-3; CDR3 length: 15; CDR3 protein: CASSQGIGGDSPLHF; CDR3 DNA: TGCGCCAGCAGCCAAGGTATTGGGGGGGATTCACCCCTCCACTTT
clone size: few; J gene: TRBJ1-1; D gene: TRBD1; V gene: TRBV20-1; CDR3 length: 13; CDR3 protein: CSARDRVNTEAFF; CDR3 DNA: TGCAGTGCTAGGGACAGGGTGAACACTGAAGCTTTCTTT
clone size: once; J gene: TRBJ2-1; D gene: NA; V gene: TRBV6-2/TRBV6-3; CDR3 length: 16; CDR3 protein: CASRRGPAAGDNEQFF; CDR3 DNA: TGTGCCAGCAGACGCGGGCCGGCTGCCGGGGACAATGAGCAGTTCTTC
clone size: NA; J gene: TRBJ2-7; D gene: TRBD1; V gene: TRBV6-1; CDR3 length: 17; CDR3 protein: CASRLAVGTGSSYEQYF; CDR3 DNA: TGTGCCAGCAGACTCGCGGTTGGGACAGGGAGCTCCTACGAGCAGTACTTC
clone size: few; J gene: TRBJ1-2; D gene: TRBD1; V gene: TRBV20-1; CDR3 length: 12; CDR3 protein: CSAMTGNYGYTF; CDR3 DNA: TGCAGTGCCATGACAGGGAACTATGGCTACACCTTC
clone size: NA; J gene: TRBJ1-5; D gene: NA; V gene: TRBV19; CDR3 length: 13; CDR3 protein: CASSIPGAVTQHF; CDR3 DNA: TGTGCCAGTAGTATCCCCGGAGCGGTGACCCAGCATTTT
clone size: NA; J gene: TRBJ1-1; D gene: NA; V gene: TRBV20-1; CDR3 length: 12; CDR3 protein: CSATVRVAEAFF; CDR3 DNA: TGCAGTGCCACCGTGAGGGTGGCTGAAGCTTTCTTT
clone size: NA; J gene: TRBJ1-4; D gene: TRBD1; V gene: TRBV12-3/TRBV12-4; CDR3 length: 14; CDR3 protein: CASSRQGGNEKLFF; CDR3 DNA: TGTGCCAGCAGCCGACAGGGGGGAAATGAAAAACTGTTTTTT
clone size: few; J gene: TRBJ2-3; D gene: TRBD1; V gene: TRBV24-1; CDR3 length: 16; CDR3 protein: CATSDVGQGGPDTQYF; CDR3 DNA: TGTGCCACCAGTGACGTCGGACAGGGAGGCCCAGATACGCAGTATTTT
clone size: NA; J gene: TRBJ1-1; D gene: NA; V gene: TRBV6-1; CDR3 length: 12; CDR3 protein: CARRGDKREAFF; CDR3 DNA: TGTGCCAGAAGGGGGGATAAGAGGGAAGCTTTCTTT
clone size: NA; J gene: TRBJ1-5; D gene: TRBD1; V gene: TRBV28; CDR3 length: 13; CDR3 protein: CASSGDSHQPQHF; CDR3 DNA: TGTGCCAGCAGTGGGGACAGCCATCAGCCCCAGCATTTT
clone size: NA; J gene: TRBJ2-2; D gene: TRBD2; V gene: TRBV2; CDR3 length: 19; CDR3 protein: CASSFDTSGGRANTGELFF; CDR3 DNA: TGTGCCAGCAGTTTCGATACTAGCGGGGGGCGCGCGAACACCGGGGAGCTGTTTTTT
clone size: once; J gene: TRBJ2-4; D gene: TRBD1; V gene: TRBV28; CDR3 length: 15; CDR3 protein: CASSLWGQGEDIQYF; CDR3 DNA: TGTGCCAGCAGTTTATGGGGACAGGGGGAGGACATTCAGTACTTC
clone size: NA; J gene: TRBJ2-1; D gene: TRBD2; V gene: TRBV25-1; CDR3 length: 16; CDR3 protein: CASSGGLAGLGNEQFF; CDR3 DNA: TGTGCCAGCAGTGGGGGACTAGCGGGGCTCGGGAATGAGCAGTTCTTC
clone size: few; J gene: TRBJ1-2; D gene: TRBD1; V gene: TRBV20-1; CDR3 length: 13; CDR3 protein: CSAITQGAPGYTF; CDR3 DNA: TGCAGTGCTATCACCCAGGGGGCGCCTGGCTACACCTTC
clone size: NA; J gene: TRBJ1-1; D gene: TRBD1; V gene: TRBV12-3/TRBV12-4; CDR3 length: 14; CDR3 protein: CASKITGVNTEAFF; CDR3 DNA: TGTGCCAGCAAAATCACAGGGGTGAACACTGAAGCTTTCTTT
clone size: NA; J gene: TRBJ2-5; D gene: NA; V gene: TRBV20-1; CDR3 length: 15; CDR3 protein: CSASMLRDFQETQYF; CDR3 DNA: TGCAGTGCTAGTATGCTAAGGGACTTCCAAGAGACCCAGTACTTC